This is a list of T cell receptor beta chains from one sample in a study of cytomegalovirus exposure and HLA in healthy donors. The repertoire was sequenced with immunoSEQ multiplex PCR; TCRdb's copy has only in-frame clones and lacks some. The sample lists under 200,000 clones, around 84% occurring once. The specimen was PBMCs. The receptors were sampled from a woman between 45 and 60 years old in good health and CMV-seropositive. CDR3s include the opening cysteine and the closing phenylalanine or tryptophan. The D gene is left open where the match is weak. Size tells how often a clone was seen (once, few, many) or the class of an expanded clone, and some rows leave it out.

V gene: TRBV19; D gene: TRBD1; clone size: -; J gene: TRBJ2-1; CDR3 DNA: TGTGCCAGTAGTATAACCGACAGGACAGGGGGGACCTACAATGAGCAGTTCTTC; CDR3 protein: CASSITDRTGGTYNEQFF
V gene: TRBV7-9; D gene: -; clone size: -; J gene: TRBJ1-3; CDR3 DNA: TGTGCCAGCAGCTACGCAGGGATTACTGGAAACACCATATATTTT; CDR3 protein: CASSYAGITGNTIYF
V gene: TRBV7-9; D gene: -; clone size: -; J gene: TRBJ2-3; CDR3 DNA: TGTGCCAGCAGCTTAGCCCCGGGGGATACGCAGTATTTT; CDR3 protein: CASSLAPGDTQYF
V gene: TRBV7-3; D gene: TRBD2; clone size: -; J gene: TRBJ2-2; CDR3 DNA: TGTGCCAGCAGCTTAATGGGGGAACTAGCGCGAGCCGGGGAGCTGTTTTTT; CDR3 protein: CASSLMGELARAGELFF
V gene: TRBV7-2; D gene: -; clone size: -; J gene: TRBJ2-3; CDR3 DNA: TGTGCCAGCAGCCTTTTTGACAGGCCAGATACGCAGTATTTT; CDR3 protein: CASSLFDRPDTQYF
V gene: TRBV19; D gene: -; clone size: -; J gene: TRBJ1-4; CDR3 DNA: TGTGCCAGTAGTATTATCGGGACATCCGCAACTAATGAAAAACTGTTTTTT; CDR3 protein: CASSIIGTSATNEKLFF
V gene: TRBV7-9; D gene: TRBD2; clone size: -; J gene: TRBJ2-5; CDR3 DNA: TGTGCCAGCAGCCCAGGACTAGCGGGGTACGCGGTAGAGACCCAGTACTTC; CDR3 protein: CASSPGLAGYAVETQYF
V gene: TRBV30; D gene: TRBD2; clone size: -; J gene: TRBJ2-5; CDR3 DNA: TGTGCCTGGAGTGTACGAGGGAGGGCCGCGGGACAAGAGACCCAGTACTTC; CDR3 protein: CAWSVRGRAAGQETQYF
V gene: TRBV6-6; D gene: -; clone size: -; J gene: TRBJ1-2; CDR3 DNA: TGTGCCAGCAGTTACATTCAAGCGGGGTATAACTATGGCTACACCTTC; CDR3 protein: CASSYIQAGYNYGYTF
V gene: TRBV5-1; D gene: -; clone size: -; J gene: TRBJ2-5; CDR3 DNA: TGCGCCAGCAGCTTGGCGGGGGAACAGACCCAGTACTTC; CDR3 protein: CASSLAGEQTQYF
V gene: TRBV7-7; D gene: TRBD1; clone size: -; J gene: TRBJ2-3; CDR3 DNA: TGTGCTAGCAGCCCCGGGACAGGGGGAGATACGCAGTATTTT; CDR3 protein: CASSPGTGGDTQYF
V gene: TRBV7-2; D gene: -; clone size: few; J gene: TRBJ1-4; CDR3 DNA: TGTGCCAGCAGCAAGAGGAATGAAAAACTGTTTTTT; CDR3 protein: CASSKRNEKLFF
V gene: TRBV7-9; D gene: TRBD1; clone size: -; J gene: TRBJ1-6; CDR3 DNA: TGTGCCAGCAGCCCGGACAGGGTTGGGAATTCACCCCTCCACTTT; CDR3 protein: CASSPDRVGNSPLHF
V gene: TRBV10-3; D gene: -; clone size: -; J gene: TRBJ1-2; CDR3 DNA: TGTGCCATCAGTGAAGGCGGATTGGGTTGGGGCTACACCTTC; CDR3 protein: CAISEGGLGWGYTF
V gene: TRBV2; D gene: -; clone size: -; J gene: TRBJ1-1; CDR3 DNA: TGTGCCAGCACTTTGAGATTGGCTTTCTTT; CDR3 protein: CASTLRLAFF
V gene: TRBV28; D gene: -; clone size: -; J gene: TRBJ2-2; CDR3 DNA: TGTGCCAGTGCAGGGACGAACACCGGGGAGCTGTTTTTT; CDR3 protein: CASAGTNTGELFF
V gene: TRBV7-9; D gene: TRBD2; clone size: -; J gene: TRBJ2-5; CDR3 DNA: TGTGCCAGCAGCGCGCAAACCACTAGCGGGGGGGAAGAGACCCAGTACTTC; CDR3 protein: CASSAQTTSGGEETQYF
V gene: TRBV7-2; D gene: -; clone size: -; J gene: TRBJ1-6; CDR3 DNA: TGTGCCAGCAGCTTAACGCAACTTAATTCACCCCTCCACTTT; CDR3 protein: CASSLTQLNSPLHF
V gene: TRBV27; D gene: -; clone size: -; J gene: TRBJ2-2; CDR3 DNA: TGTGCCAGCAGCCCCTATTATAGCGATTTGGACGGGGAGCTGTTTTTT; CDR3 protein: CASSPYYSDLDGELFF
V gene: TRBV9; D gene: TRBD1; clone size: -; J gene: TRBJ1-2; CDR3 DNA: TGTGCCAGCAGCGTAGGCCCTCAGACAGGGCTCTATGGCTACACCTTC; CDR3 protein: CASSVGPQTGLYGYTF
V gene: TRBV2; D gene: TRBD1; clone size: few; J gene: TRBJ1-1; CDR3 DNA: TGTGCCAACGGACAGGGACGTTCGAACACTGAAGCTTTCTTT; CDR3 protein: CANGQGRSNTEAFF
V gene: TRBV19; D gene: -; clone size: -; J gene: TRBJ1-5; CDR3 DNA: TGTGCCAGTAGTGCCCAACAGGGTTGGGACAATCAGCCCCAGCATTTT; CDR3 protein: CASSAQQGWDNQPQHF
V gene: TRBV5-1; D gene: -; clone size: -; J gene: TRBJ2-2; CDR3 DNA: TGCGCCAGCAGCTCCCCATACCGACAGGGGGAGCTGTTTTTT; CDR3 protein: CASSSPYRQGELFF
V gene: TRBV7-9; D gene: TRBD1; clone size: -; J gene: TRBJ2-7; CDR3 DNA: TGTGCCAGCAGCTTAAGCCGGGACAGGGCCTTCTACGAGCAGTACTTC; CDR3 protein: CASSLSRDRAFYEQYF
V gene: TRBV12-5; D gene: -; clone size: -; J gene: TRBJ1-5; CDR3 DNA: TGTGCTAGTGGTTTGGGCCTTTCTATCGATCAGCCCCAGCATTTT; CDR3 protein: CASGLGLSIDQPQHF
V gene: TRBV19; D gene: -; clone size: -; J gene: TRBJ2-7; CDR3 DNA: TGTGCCAGTAGTCCCCCAACAGGGATCTCCTACGAGCAGTACTTC; CDR3 protein: CASSPPTGISYEQYF
V gene: TRBV5-1; D gene: TRBD2; clone size: -; J gene: TRBJ2-1; CDR3 DNA: TGCGCCAGCAGCCCGAGGACTAGCGGGGGGGTACAGGGAAATGAGCATTTCTTC; CDR3 protein: CASSPRTSGGVQGNEHFF
V gene: TRBV7-3; D gene: -; clone size: -; J gene: TRBJ2-3; CDR3 DNA: TGTGCCAGCAGTCCCCCCCCCACCCCTCGGGGTGTCCATACGCAGTATTTT; CDR3 protein: CASSPPPTPRGVHTQYF
V gene: TRBV7-3; D gene: TRBD1; clone size: -; J gene: TRBJ2-1; CDR3 DNA: TGTGCCAGCAGCCGGGGACAGGGTTTTGGCAATGAGCAGTTCTTC; CDR3 protein: CASSRGQGFGNEQFF
V gene: TRBV4-1; D gene: TRBD2; clone size: few; J gene: TRBJ2-7; CDR3 DNA: TGCGCCAGCAGCCTACGGGACGGCCGTAGCGGGGGAGGATACGAGCAGTACTTC; CDR3 protein: CASSLRDGRSGGGYEQYF
V gene: TRBV4-2; D gene: -; clone size: once; J gene: TRBJ1-2; CDR3 DNA: TGTGCCAGCAGCCAAGGGCCACAGTCTAACTATGGCTACACCTTC; CDR3 protein: CASSQGPQSNYGYTF
V gene: TRBV5-4; D gene: TRBD1; clone size: -; J gene: TRBJ1-1; CDR3 DNA: TGTGCCAGCTCACAGGGGGTGAACACTGAAGCTTTCTTT; CDR3 protein: CASSQGVNTEAFF
V gene: TRBV5-6; D gene: -; clone size: few; J gene: TRBJ1-5; CDR3 DNA: TGTGCCAGCAGCTTGGGTGCGGTGGGGCCCCAGCATTTT; CDR3 protein: CASSLGAVGPQHF
V gene: TRBV5-6; D gene: -; clone size: -; J gene: TRBJ1-4; CDR3 DNA: TGTGCCAGCAGCCGGGGTAGTAATAGTGAAAAACTGTTTTTT; CDR3 protein: CASSRGSNSEKLFF
V gene: TRBV11-2; D gene: -; clone size: -; J gene: TRBJ2-1; CDR3 DNA: TGTGCCAGCAGCTTAGGGGGCCCGGCTAAGGAGCAGTTCTTC; CDR3 protein: CASSLGGPAKEQFF
V gene: TRBV7-2; D gene: TRBD2; clone size: -; J gene: TRBJ2-1; CDR3 DNA: TGTGCCAGCACCCTACTAGCGGGGCACAATGAGCAGTTCTTC; CDR3 protein: CASTLLAGHNEQFF
V gene: TRBV2; D gene: -; clone size: -; J gene: TRBJ2-7; CDR3 DNA: TGTGCCAGCAGTACGGAACTATACTACGAGCAGTACTTC; CDR3 protein: CASSTELYYEQYF
V gene: TRBV5-1; D gene: -; clone size: few; J gene: TRBJ2-1; CDR3 DNA: TGCGCCAGCAGGAGGGGGTCGGATCCCGGTGAGCAGTTCTTC; CDR3 protein: CASRRGSDPGEQFF
V gene: TRBV14; D gene: TRBD2; clone size: -; J gene: TRBJ2-1; CDR3 DNA: TGTGCCAGCACCCCCTTGGGTAGCGGGAGGCAAAATGAGCAGTTCTTC; CDR3 protein: CASTPLGSGRQNEQFF
V gene: TRBV19; D gene: TRBD1; clone size: -; J gene: TRBJ1-6; CDR3 DNA: TGTGCCAGTAGTATACCGGGACAGGTTAATTCACCCCTCCACTTT; CDR3 protein: CASSIPGQVNSPLHF
V gene: TRBV30; D gene: TRBD2; clone size: -; J gene: TRBJ2-3; CDR3 DNA: TGTGCCTGGAGTGCATTTGCTCACTCGGGCGGGGGGGATACGCAGTATTTT; CDR3 protein: CAWSAFAHSGGGDTQYF
V gene: TRBV2; D gene: TRBD1; clone size: few; J gene: TRBJ2-7; CDR3 DNA: TGTGCCAGCAGTGGCCGACAGGGCTACGAGCAGTACTTC; CDR3 protein: CASSGRQGYEQYF
V gene: TRBV7-9; D gene: TRBD1; clone size: -; J gene: TRBJ2-7; CDR3 DNA: TGTGCCAGCAGCTTTATGGACAGGTCCTACGAGCAGTACTTC; CDR3 protein: CASSFMDRSYEQYF
V gene: TRBV7-3; D gene: TRBD1; clone size: -; J gene: TRBJ2-3; CDR3 DNA: TGTGCCAGCAGCTTAATGGCCAGGGGGCAAGATACGCAGTATTTT; CDR3 protein: CASSLMARGQDTQYF
V gene: TRBV9; D gene: -; clone size: -; J gene: TRBJ2-2; CDR3 DNA: TGTGCCAGCAGCGTGGGACAGACTAGCGGGGAGCTGTTTTTT; CDR3 protein: CASSVGQTSGELFF
V gene: TRBV27; D gene: -; clone size: -; J gene: TRBJ2-7; CDR3 DNA: TGTGCCAGCCAAAGCAGGGACACCGTTTTTTTTAGCGAGCAGTACTTC; CDR3 protein: CASQSRDTVFFSEQYF
V gene: TRBV7-2; D gene: TRBD1; clone size: -; J gene: TRBJ2-1; CDR3 DNA: TGTGCCAGCAGCTCCTCAGGGGGCAGCTCCTACAATGAGCAGTTCTTC; CDR3 protein: CASSSSGGSSYNEQFF
V gene: TRBV4-1; D gene: -; clone size: few; J gene: TRBJ1-4; CDR3 DNA: TGCGCCAGCAGCCAAGCCCAGGTACAGCTAGAAAAACTGTTTTTT; CDR3 protein: CASSQAQVQLEKLFF
V gene: TRBV27; D gene: -; clone size: -; J gene: TRBJ2-1; CDR3 DNA: TGTGCCAGCAGTTTTTCAGGTAACAATGAGCAGTTCTTC; CDR3 protein: CASSFSGNNEQFF
V gene: TRBV27; D gene: -; clone size: -; J gene: TRBJ1-1; CDR3 DNA: TGTGCCAGCAGACCTGCGGGAGGGCAGAGGGGGAACACTGAAGCTTTCTTT; CDR3 protein: CASRPAGGQRGNTEAFF
V gene: TRBV4-2; D gene: -; clone size: -; J gene: TRBJ1-2; CDR3 DNA: TGTGCCAGCAGCCAAGAGCCCGACAGCCCTGGAGGCTACACCTTC; CDR3 protein: CASSQEPDSPGGYTF
V gene: TRBV6-6; D gene: -; clone size: -; J gene: TRBJ1-1; CDR3 DNA: TGTGCCAGCAGCCAGGGGCGTGGAGCTTTCTTT; CDR3 protein: CASSQGRGAFF